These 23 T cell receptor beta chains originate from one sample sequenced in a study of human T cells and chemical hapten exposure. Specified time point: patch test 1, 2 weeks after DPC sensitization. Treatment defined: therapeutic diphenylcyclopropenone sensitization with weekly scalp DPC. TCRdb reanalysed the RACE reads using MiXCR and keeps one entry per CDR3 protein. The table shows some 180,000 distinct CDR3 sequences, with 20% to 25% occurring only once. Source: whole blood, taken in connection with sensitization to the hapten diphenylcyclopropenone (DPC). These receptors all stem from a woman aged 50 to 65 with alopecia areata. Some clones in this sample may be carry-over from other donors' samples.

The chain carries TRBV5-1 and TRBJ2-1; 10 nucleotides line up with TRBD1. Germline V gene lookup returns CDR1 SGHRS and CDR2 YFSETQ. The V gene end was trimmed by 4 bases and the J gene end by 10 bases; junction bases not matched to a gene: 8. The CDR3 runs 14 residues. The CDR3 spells CASSGGQGPFEQFF. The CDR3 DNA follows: TGCGCCAGCAGCGGGGGACAGGGGCCTTTCGAGCAGTTCTTC. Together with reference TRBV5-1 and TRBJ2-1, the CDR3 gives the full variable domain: KAGVTQTPRYLIKTRGQQVTLSCSPISGHRSVSWYQQTPGQGLQFLFEYFSETQRNKGNFPGRFSGRQFSNSRSEMNVSTLELGDSALYLCASSGGQGPFEQFFGPGTRLTVL.

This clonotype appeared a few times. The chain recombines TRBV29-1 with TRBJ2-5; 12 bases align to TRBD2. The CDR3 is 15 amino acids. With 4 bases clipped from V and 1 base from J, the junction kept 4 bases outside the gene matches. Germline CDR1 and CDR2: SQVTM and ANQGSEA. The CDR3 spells CSVGRLAGAQETQYF. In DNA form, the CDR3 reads TGCAGCGTTGGGCGACTAGCGGGAGCCCAAGAGACCCAGTACTTC.

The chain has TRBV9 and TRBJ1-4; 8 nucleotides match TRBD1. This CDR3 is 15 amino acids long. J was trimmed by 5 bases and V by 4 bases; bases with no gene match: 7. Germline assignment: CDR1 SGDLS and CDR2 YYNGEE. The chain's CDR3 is CASSIQGAQNEKLFF. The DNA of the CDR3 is TGTGCCAGCAGCATCCAGGGGGCGCAGAATGAAAAACTGTTTTTT.

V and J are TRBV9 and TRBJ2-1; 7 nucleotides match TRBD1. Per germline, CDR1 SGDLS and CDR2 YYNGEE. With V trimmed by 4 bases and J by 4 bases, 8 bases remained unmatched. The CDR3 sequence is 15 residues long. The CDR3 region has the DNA TGTGCCAGCAGCCTATCCGGGACAGTTTACAATGAGCAGTTCTTC. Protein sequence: CASSLSGTVYNEQFF.

The CDR3 sequence is CAIRPGQGAGSPLTEQYF. CDR3 nucleotide sequence: TGTGCCATCAGGCCGGGACAGGGGGCCGGGTCCCCTCTCACCGAGCAGTACTTC. The chain has TRBV10-3 and TRBJ2-7; TRBD1 matches 12 bases. The CDR3 spans 18 residues. The V segment lost 6 bases and the J segment 6 bases; nucleotides outside the gene matches: 18. Germline V gene sequence: CDR1 ENHRY, CDR2 SYGVKD.

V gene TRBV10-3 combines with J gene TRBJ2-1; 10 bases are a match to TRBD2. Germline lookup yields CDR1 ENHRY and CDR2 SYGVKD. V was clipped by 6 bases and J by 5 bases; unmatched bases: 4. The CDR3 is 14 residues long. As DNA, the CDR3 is TGTGCCATCAGAACTAGCGGGACTAACAATGAGCAGTTCTTC. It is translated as CAIRTSGTNNEQFF.

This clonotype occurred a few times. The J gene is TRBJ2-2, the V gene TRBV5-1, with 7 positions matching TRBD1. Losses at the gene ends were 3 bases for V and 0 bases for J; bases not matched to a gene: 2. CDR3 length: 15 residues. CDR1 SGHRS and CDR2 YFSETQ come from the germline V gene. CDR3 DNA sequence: TGCGCCAGCAGCTGGGACAGTCCGAACACCGGGGAGCTGTTTTTT. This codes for CASSWDSPNTGELFF.

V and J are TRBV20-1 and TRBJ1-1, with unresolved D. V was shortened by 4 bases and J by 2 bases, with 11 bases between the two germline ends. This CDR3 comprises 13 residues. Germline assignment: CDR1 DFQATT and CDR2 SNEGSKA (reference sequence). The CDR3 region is CSAIGPSNTEAFF. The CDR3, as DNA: TGCAGTGCTATCGGGCCGAGCAACACTGAAGCTTTCTTT.

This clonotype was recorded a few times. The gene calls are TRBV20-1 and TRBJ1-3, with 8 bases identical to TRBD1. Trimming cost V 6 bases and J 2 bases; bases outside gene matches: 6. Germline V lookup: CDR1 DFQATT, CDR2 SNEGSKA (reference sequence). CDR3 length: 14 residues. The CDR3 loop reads CSAPAQGAGNTIYF. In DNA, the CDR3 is TGCAGTGCACCAGCACAGGGGGCTGGAAACACCATATATTTT.

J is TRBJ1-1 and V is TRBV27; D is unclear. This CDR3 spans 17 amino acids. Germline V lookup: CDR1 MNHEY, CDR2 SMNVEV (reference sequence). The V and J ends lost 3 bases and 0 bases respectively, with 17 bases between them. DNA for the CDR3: TGTGCCAGCAGTTTCGGCACCGGGTCTCTCATGAACACTGAAGCTTTCTTT. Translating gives CASSFGTGSLMNTEAFF.

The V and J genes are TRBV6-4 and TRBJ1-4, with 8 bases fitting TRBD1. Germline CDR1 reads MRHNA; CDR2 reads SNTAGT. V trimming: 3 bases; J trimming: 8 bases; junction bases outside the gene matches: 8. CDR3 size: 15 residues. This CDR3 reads CASSELAGGGEKLFF. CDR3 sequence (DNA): TGTGCCAGCAGTGAACTGGCAGGGGGCGGCGAAAAACTGTTTTTT.

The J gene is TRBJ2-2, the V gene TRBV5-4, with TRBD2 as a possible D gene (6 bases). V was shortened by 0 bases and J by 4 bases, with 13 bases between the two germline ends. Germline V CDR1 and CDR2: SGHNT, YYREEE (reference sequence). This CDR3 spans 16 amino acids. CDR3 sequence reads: CASSLGGGVATGELFF. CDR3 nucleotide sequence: TGTGCCAGCAGCTTGGGGGGCGGGGTCGCCACCGGGGAGCTGTTTTTT.

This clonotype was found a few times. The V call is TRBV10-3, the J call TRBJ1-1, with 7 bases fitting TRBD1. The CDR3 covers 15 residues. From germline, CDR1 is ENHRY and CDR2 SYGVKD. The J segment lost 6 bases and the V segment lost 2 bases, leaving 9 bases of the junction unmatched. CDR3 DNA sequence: TGTGCCATCAGTGAGACAGCACAGGGGAAGGCTGAAGCTTTCTTT. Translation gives CAISETAQGKAEAFF.

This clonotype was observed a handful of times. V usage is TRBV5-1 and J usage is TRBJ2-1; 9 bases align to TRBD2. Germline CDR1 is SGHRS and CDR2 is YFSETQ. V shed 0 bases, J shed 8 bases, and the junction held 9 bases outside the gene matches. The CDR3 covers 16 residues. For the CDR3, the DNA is TGCGCCAGCAGCTTGGTAACCAGCGGGAGGTCCGATGAGCAGTTCTTC. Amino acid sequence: CASSLVTSGRSDEQFF.

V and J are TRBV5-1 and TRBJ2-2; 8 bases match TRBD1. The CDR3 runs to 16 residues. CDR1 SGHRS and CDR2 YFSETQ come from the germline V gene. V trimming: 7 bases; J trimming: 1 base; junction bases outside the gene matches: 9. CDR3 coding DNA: TGCGCCAGCTCTTACTCCGGGACAGGGAACACCGGGGAGCTGTTTTTT. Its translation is CASSYSGTGNTGELFF.

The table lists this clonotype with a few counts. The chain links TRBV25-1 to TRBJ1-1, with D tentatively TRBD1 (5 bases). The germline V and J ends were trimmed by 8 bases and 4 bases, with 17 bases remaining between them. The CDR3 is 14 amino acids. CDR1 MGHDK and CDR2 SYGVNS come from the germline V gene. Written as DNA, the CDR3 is TGTGCCAGCTCCCCAAGAGGGGAAGGCACTGAAGCTTTCTTT. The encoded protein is CASSPRGEGTEAFF.

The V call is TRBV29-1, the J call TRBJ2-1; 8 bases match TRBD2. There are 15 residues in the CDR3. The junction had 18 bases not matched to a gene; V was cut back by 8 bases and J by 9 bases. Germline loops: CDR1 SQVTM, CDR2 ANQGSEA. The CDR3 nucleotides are TGCAGCCTCGCGGCAACCGGGACTAGGCGTGGTGAGCAGTTCTTC. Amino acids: CSLAATGTRRGEQFF.

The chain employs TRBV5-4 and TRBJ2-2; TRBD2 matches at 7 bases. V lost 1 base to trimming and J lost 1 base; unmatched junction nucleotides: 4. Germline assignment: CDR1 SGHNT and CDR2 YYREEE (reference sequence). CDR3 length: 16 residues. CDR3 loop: CASSLSASGNTGELFF. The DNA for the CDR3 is TGTGCCAGCAGCTTGAGTGCTAGCGGGAACACCGGGGAGCTGTTTTTT.

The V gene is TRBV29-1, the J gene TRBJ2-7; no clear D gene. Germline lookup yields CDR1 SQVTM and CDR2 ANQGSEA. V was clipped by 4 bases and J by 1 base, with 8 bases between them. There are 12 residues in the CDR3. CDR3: CSVADGSYEQYF. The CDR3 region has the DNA TGCAGCGTTGCGGACGGATCCTACGAGCAGTACTTC.

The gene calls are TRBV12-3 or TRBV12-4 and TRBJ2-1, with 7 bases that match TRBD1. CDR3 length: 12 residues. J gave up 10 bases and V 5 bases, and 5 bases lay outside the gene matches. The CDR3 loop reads CASSPTGVEQFF. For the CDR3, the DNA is TGTGCCAGCAGTCCCACAGGGGTCGAGCAGTTCTTC.

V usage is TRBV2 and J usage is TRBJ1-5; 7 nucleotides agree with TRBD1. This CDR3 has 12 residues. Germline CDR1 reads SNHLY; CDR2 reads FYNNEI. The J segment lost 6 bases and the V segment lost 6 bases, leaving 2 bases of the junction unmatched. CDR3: CASRHRGQPQHF. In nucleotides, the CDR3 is TGTGCCAGCAGGCACAGGGGTCAGCCCCAGCATTTT.

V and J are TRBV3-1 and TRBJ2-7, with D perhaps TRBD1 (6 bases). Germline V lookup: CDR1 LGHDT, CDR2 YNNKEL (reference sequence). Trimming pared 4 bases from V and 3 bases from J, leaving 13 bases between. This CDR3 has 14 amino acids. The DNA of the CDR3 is TGTGCCAGCAGCCTCCCGGGACAAAACTACGAGCAGTACTTC. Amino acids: CASSLPGQNYEQYF.

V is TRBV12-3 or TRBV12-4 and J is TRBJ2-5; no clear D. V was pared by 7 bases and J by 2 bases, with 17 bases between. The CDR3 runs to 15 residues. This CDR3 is CASTKWTRVQETQYF. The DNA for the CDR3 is TGTGCCAGCACCAAGTGGACGCGCGTGCAAGAGACCCAGTACTTC.